This TCR beta chain appears in the sequencing data of a study of cytomegalovirus exposure and HLA in healthy donors. Study at large: From about 180 million T cells, an earlier analysis saw roughly 120 million unique TCR beta sequences. The Caucasian-associated ancestry cluster contained about four fifths of the approximately 400 genotyped donors. Overall study findings and caveats: For cytomegalovirus status, the classifier reportedly gave diagnoses with high specificity and sensitivity.

PCR used 60 Vbeta primers and 13 Jbeta primers. Sequenced by immunoSEQ multiplex PCR; TCRdb stores in-frame clones only, minus some. The data hold about 140,000 clones, with about 74% observed a single time. About this clone itself: The antigen remains undetermined.

The V and J ends lost 2 bases and 1 base respectively, with 9 bases between them. CDR1 is SGDLS and CDR2 is YYNGEE in the germline V gene. The CDR3 is 14 residues long. The origin of this receptor is a woman aged 40 to 49 in good health and CMV-seronegative. Specimen: PBMCs. The chain employs TRBV9 and TRBJ1-1; D gene unclear. CDR3 in DNA: TGTGCCAGCAGCGTTGGCTCAGGGAACACTGAAGCTTTCTTT. Its translation: CASSVGSGNTEAFF.